This T cell receptor (beta chain) derives from a study of shared clonotypes between healthy human individuals. Study findings and constraints: Since donors were few, the genetic and exposure-history diversity represented was limited.

The assay was immunoSEQ multiplex PCR, and TCRdb's table has in-frame clones only and misses some. The sample consists of around 1.5 million clones, 95% to 99% of them appearing once. CDR3 length: 16 residues. The ends lost 5 bases at V and 1 base at J; junction bases unmatched: 8. Germline CDR1 is MNHNY and CDR2 is SVGAGI (reference sequence). Every donor was a Caucasian adult from Nashville, Tennessee. As concerns this clone: Antigen: not known.

The sample taken for sequencing was naive CD4+ T cells sorted from blood. Subset indicated: CD45RA+ positively selected. This TCR was recovered from a man aged 25 to 40 in good health. The rearrangement joins TRBV6-6 to TRBJ1-2, with TRBD1 identical over 9 bases. CDR3 sequence reads: CASSTRTGEINYGYTF. In nucleotides, the CDR3 is TGTGCCAGCAGTACTCGGACAGGGGAGATTAACTATGGCTACACCTTC.